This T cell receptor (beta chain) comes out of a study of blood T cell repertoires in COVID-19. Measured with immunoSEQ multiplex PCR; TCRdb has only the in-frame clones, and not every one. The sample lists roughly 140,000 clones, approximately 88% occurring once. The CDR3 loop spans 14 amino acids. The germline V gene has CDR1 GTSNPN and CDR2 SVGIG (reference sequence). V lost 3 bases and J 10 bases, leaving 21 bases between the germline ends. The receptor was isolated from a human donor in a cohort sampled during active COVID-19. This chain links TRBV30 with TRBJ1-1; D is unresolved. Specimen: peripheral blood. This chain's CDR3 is CAWRTPPGRALAFF. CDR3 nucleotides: TGTGCCTGGAGAACCCCCCCGGGAAGGGCTTTAGCTTTCTTT.